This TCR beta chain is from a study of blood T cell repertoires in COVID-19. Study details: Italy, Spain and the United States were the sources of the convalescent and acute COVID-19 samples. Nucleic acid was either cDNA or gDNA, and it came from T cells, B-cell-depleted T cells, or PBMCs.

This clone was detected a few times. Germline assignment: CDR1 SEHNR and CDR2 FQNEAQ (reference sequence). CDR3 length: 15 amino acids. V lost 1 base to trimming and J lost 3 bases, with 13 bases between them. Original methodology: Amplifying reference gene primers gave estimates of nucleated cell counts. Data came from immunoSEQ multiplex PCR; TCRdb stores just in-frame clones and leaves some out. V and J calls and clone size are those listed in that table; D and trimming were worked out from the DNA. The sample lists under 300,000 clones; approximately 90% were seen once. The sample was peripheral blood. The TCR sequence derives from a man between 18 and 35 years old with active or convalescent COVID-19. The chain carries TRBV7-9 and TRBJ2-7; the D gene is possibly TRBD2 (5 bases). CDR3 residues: CASSLVRGGSYEQYF. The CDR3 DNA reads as TGTGCCAGCAGCTTAGTCCGTGGTGGGAGCTACGAGCAGTACTTC.